The entry that follows covers one T cell receptor (beta chain) sequence. CDR1 is LNHDA and CDR2 is SQIVND in the germline V gene (reference sequence). Trimming shortened V by 0 bases and J by 7 bases, and 6 bases separated the two germline ends. The length of the CDR3 is 13 residues. This sample's time point: baseline, week 1 (first vaccination visit). The treatment is: pre-vaccination baseline after standard-of-care therapy. Assay used: immunoSEQ multiplex PCR; TCRdb lists only in-frame clones, some missing. Of 24,000 or so clones in the sample, roughly 93% are singletons; the top ten hold about 1.2%. This specimen comes from a study of a mutant IDH1 vaccine in newly diagnosed glioma. Across the whole study: Patients under treatment included 62.5% males and about 38% females and had a mean age of around 40 years. Prior therapy was radiotherapy, temozolomide, or both; most received both.

The receptor's source is a man aged 40-55 years with glioma. The input for sequencing was PBMCs, taken from a glioma patient treated with radiotherapy, temozolomide or both. The gene calls are TRBV19 and TRBJ2-2; a possible D gene is TRBD1 (5 bases). The CDR3 region is CASSIEGRGELFF. Here the CDR3 DNA reads TGTGCCAGTAGTATAGAGGGGCGCGGGGAGCTGTTTTTT.